These 14 T cell receptor beta chains originate from one sample sequenced in a study of blood T cell repertoires in COVID-19. Measured with immunoSEQ multiplex PCR; TCRdb has only the in-frame clones, and not every one. This table holds around 150,000 clones, over 75% found once. Input material: peripheral blood. These receptors were obtained from a man in his 60s with active or convalescent COVID-19.

For this clone: Other DNA sequences in this specimen translate into the identical CDR3. The chain has TRBV5-4 and TRBJ1-1; D is perhaps TRBD1 (5 bases). This CDR3 spans 14 amino acids. The V gene's germline CDR1 is SGHNT and CDR2 YYREEE (reference sequence). V dropped 1 base and J dropped 3 bases, with 10 bases sitting between them. CDR3: CASSLQGVDTEAFF. CDR3 nucleotide sequence: TGTGCCAGCAGCTTGCAGGGTGTGGACACTGAAGCTTTCTTT.

This sequence joins TRBV3-1 (or the pseudogene TRBV3-2) and TRBJ1-2; possible D gene TRBD1, 5 bases. This CDR3 contains 14 residues. Trimming took off 0 bases at V and 3 bases at J, with 8 bases between the two ends. CDR1 and CDR2 from the germline V gene are LGHDT and YNNKEL (reference sequence). The CDR3 DNA is TGTGCCAGCAGCCAAGAGGACAAAGACTATGGCTACACCTTC. Encoded protein: CASSQEDKDYGYTF.

This chain connects TRBV6-2 or TRBV6-3 to TRBJ2-5; the D gene is possibly TRBD1 (5 bases). Trimming removed 5 bases at V and 1 base at J, with 17 bases between. The length of the CDR3 is 16 residues. Germline V gene lookup returns CDR1 MNHEY and CDR2 SVGEGT. The CDR3 region is CASSARLTAFQETQYF. In nucleotides, the CDR3 is TGTGCCAGCAGTGCCCGTCTGACAGCATTCCAAGAGACCCAGTACTTC.

V usage is TRBV3-1 (or the pseudogene TRBV3-2) and J usage is TRBJ1-1; possible D gene TRBD1, 5 bases. Trimming stripped 7 bases from V and 2 bases from J, with 20 bases between. In germline, CDR1 is LGHDT, CDR2 YNNKEL (reference sequence). The CDR3 totals 16 residues. The CDR3 sequence is CASTRRGNSRNTEAFF. CDR3 sequence (DNA): TGTGCCAGCACCCGAAGGGGTAACAGCCGTAACACTGAAGCTTTCTTT.

The rearrangement links TRBV19 to TRBJ2-7; D is possibly TRBD2 (6 bases). Trimming removed 5 bases at V and 7 bases at J, with 18 bases between. The germline V gene has CDR1 LNHDA and CDR2 SQIVND (reference sequence). The CDR3 extends over 14 amino acids. CDR3 in amino acids: CASSRDLGLLEQYF. In nucleotides, the CDR3 is TGTGCCAGTAGTCGGGACTTAGGTCTACTGGAGCAGTACTTC.

This clone was counted a single time. The chain combines TRBV3-1 (or the pseudogene TRBV3-2) with TRBJ2-5; the D gene is possibly TRBD2 (6 bases). The V end lost 8 bases, the J end lost 4 bases, and 11 bases lay between the germline ends. The CDR3 covers 12 residues. From germline, CDR1 is LGHDT and CDR2 YNNKEL (reference sequence). The CDR3: CASASVGETQYF. DNA of the CDR3: TGTGCCAGCGCTAGCGTAGGAGAGACCCAGTACTTC.

The chain links TRBV15 to TRBJ2-5; 11 bases are a match to TRBD2. The V gene end was trimmed by 1 base and the J gene end by 5 bases; junction bases not matched to a gene: 6. Per germline, CDR1 LNHNV and CDR2 YYDKDF (reference sequence). The CDR3 consists of 16 residues. Written as DNA, the CDR3 is TGTGCCACCAGCAGAGGGGGAGTAGCGGGAGGGGAGACCCAGTACTTC. This gives the protein CATSRGGVAGGETQYF.

This clone came up a few times. V usage is TRBV7-2 and J usage is TRBJ1-3; tentative D call: TRBD1 (6 bases). The CDR3 length is 14 residues. The germline gives CDR1 SGHTA, CDR2 FQGNSA. The V and J ends lost 1 base and 4 bases respectively, with 8 bases between them. Written as DNA, the CDR3 is TGTGCCAGCAGCTTAGGGGGGCCCGGAAACACCATATATTTT. It translates to CASSLGGPGNTIYF. Full variable domain (rest looked up from reference TRBV7-2 and TRBJ1-3): GAGVSQSPSNKVTEKGKDVELRCDPISGHTALYWYRQSLGQGLEFLIYFQGNSAPDKSGLPSDRFSAERTGGSVSTLTIQRTQQEDSAVYLCASSLGGPGNTIYFGEGSWLTVV.

The gene calls are TRBV5-4 and TRBJ1-2; weak D call: TRBD1 (6 bases). Germline V gene lookup returns CDR1 SGHNT and CDR2 YYREEE (reference sequence). The CDR3 is made up of 14 amino acids. The V end lost 6 bases, the J end lost 2 bases, and 14 bases lay between the germline ends. Written as DNA, the CDR3 is TGTGCCAGCACCCCCCAACAGGGAAACTATGGCTACACCTTC. This sequence encodes CASTPQQGNYGYTF.

This chain links TRBV28 with TRBJ1-4; no clear D gene. Germline values: CDR1 MDHEN, CDR2 SYDVKM. The CDR3 spans 13 residues. The V end was cut by 5 bases, the J end by 12 bases, with 16 bases between. CDR3 sequence (DNA): TGTGCCAGCAGTATCGACCAACTAGAAGAACTGTTTTTT. Amino acid sequence: CASSIDQLEELFF.

V gene TRBV2 combines with J gene TRBJ2-3; 11 positions match TRBD2. CDR3 length: 16 residues. The V gene end was trimmed by 6 bases and the J gene end by 4 bases; junction bases not matched to a gene: 9. Germline V gene sequence: CDR1 SNHLY, CDR2 FYNNEI. CDR3 sequence (DNA): TGTGCCAGCAGCCGTGGGGCTAGCGGGGGGTCAGATACGCAGTATTTT. It translates to CASSRGASGGSDTQYF.

The CDR3 spells CASSTRQGNNEQFF. DNA for the CDR3: TGTGCCAGCAGCACGCGACAGGGAAACAATGAGCAGTTCTTC. The rearrangement uses TRBV7-9 and TRBJ2-1, with 7 positions matching TRBD1. Trimming took 5 bases from V and 5 from J; bases not matched to a gene: 6. The length of the CDR3 is 14 residues. CDR1 and CDR2 (germline): SEHNR, FQNEAQ (reference sequence).

This chain joins TRBV12-3 or TRBV12-4 and TRBJ2-1; D perhaps matches TRBD1 (5 bases). The CDR3 covers 13 residues. With 3 bases removed from V and 9 bases from J, the gap between germline ends came to 12 bases. CDR3 region: CASSLQGRGEQFF. CDR3 bases: TGTGCCAGCAGTTTGCAAGGAAGGGGTGAGCAGTTCTTC.

The chain joins TRBV14 to TRBJ1-6, with 10 bases that match TRBD1. The CDR3 covers 14 residues. J gave up 9 bases and V 5 bases, and 4 bases lay outside the gene matches. Germline V lookup: CDR1 SGHDN, CDR2 FVKESK. In DNA, the CDR3 is TGTGCCAGCAGCGCCCGGGACAGGGGTTCACCCCTCCACTTT. Amino acids: CASSARDRGSPLHF.